This T cell receptor (beta chain) was captured in a study of glioma-infiltrating T cells after dendritic cell vaccination. Only in-frame clones appear in the TCRdb table, and some are missing; sequencing was by immunoSEQ multiplex PCR. The data contain about 64,000 clones, about 89% of them singletons. V lost 6 bases, J lost 7 bases, and 9 bases lay in between. The CDR3 is made up of 11 amino acids. Germline V gives CDR1 MNHEY, CDR2 SMNVEV (reference sequence). The time point is: after dendritic cell vaccination, including at tumor progression/relapse. The TCR was taken from a human donor with glioblastoma. The chain has TRBV27 and TRBJ1-2, with D uncertain. The source material was blood, sampled after dendritic cell vaccination. The CDR3 loop is CASRSRVGYTF. The CDR3 DNA reads TGTGCCAGCAGATCGAGAGTTGGCTACACCTTC.